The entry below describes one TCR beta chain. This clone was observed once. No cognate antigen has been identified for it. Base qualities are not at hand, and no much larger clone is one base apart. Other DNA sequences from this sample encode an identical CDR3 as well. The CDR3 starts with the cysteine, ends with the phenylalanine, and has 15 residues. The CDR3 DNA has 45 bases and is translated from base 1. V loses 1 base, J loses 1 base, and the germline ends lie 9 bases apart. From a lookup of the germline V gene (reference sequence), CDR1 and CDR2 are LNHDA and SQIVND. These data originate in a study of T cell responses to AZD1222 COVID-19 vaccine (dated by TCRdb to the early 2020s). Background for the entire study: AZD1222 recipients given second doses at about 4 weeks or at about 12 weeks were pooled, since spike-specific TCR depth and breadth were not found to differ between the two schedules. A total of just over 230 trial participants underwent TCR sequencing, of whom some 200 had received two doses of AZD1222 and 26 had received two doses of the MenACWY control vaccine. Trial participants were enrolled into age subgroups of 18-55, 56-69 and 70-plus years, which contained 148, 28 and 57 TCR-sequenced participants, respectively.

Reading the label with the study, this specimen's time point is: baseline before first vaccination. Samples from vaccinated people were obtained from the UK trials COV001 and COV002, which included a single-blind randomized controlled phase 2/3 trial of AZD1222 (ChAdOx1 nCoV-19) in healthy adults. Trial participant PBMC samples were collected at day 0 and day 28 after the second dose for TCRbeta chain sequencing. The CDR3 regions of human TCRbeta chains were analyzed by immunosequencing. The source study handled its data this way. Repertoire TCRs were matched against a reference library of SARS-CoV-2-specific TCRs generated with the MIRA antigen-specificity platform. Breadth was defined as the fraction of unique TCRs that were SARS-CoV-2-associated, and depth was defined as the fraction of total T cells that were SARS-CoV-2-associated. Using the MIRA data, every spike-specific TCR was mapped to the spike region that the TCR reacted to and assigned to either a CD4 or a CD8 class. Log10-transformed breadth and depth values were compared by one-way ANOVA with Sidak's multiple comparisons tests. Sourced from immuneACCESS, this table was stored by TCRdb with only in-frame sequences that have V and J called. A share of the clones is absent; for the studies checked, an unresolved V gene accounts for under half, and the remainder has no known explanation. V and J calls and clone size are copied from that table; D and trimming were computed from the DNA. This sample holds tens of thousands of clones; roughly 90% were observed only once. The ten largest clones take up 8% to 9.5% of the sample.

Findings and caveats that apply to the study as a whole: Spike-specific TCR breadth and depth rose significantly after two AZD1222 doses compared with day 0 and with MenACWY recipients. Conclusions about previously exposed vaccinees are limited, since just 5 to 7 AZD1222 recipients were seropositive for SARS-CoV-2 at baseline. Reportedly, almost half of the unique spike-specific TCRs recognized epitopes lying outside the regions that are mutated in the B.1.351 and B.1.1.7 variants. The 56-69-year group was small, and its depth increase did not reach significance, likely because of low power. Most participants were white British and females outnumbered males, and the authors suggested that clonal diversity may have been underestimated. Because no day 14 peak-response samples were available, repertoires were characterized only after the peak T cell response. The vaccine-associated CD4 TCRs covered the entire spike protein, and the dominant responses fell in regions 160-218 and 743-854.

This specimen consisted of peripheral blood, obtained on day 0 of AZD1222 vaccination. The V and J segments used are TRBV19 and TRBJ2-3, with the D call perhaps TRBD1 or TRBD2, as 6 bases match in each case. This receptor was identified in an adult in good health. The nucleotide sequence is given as TGTGCCAGTAGTATAGGGGGGGCCGGCACAGATACGCAGTATTTT. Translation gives CASSIGGAGTDTQYF.